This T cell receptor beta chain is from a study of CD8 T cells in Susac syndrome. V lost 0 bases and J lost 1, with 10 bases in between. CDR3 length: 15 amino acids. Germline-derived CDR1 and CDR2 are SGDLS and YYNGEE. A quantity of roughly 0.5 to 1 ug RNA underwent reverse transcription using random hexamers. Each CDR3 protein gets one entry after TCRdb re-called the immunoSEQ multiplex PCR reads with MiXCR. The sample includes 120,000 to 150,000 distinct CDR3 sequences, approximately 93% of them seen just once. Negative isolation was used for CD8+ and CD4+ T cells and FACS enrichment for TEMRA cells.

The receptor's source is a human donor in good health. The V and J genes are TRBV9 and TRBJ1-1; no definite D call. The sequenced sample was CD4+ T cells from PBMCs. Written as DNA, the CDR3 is TGTGCCAGCAGCGTAGGGCAACGCGAGAACACTGAAGCTTTCTTT. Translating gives CASSVGQRENTEAFF.